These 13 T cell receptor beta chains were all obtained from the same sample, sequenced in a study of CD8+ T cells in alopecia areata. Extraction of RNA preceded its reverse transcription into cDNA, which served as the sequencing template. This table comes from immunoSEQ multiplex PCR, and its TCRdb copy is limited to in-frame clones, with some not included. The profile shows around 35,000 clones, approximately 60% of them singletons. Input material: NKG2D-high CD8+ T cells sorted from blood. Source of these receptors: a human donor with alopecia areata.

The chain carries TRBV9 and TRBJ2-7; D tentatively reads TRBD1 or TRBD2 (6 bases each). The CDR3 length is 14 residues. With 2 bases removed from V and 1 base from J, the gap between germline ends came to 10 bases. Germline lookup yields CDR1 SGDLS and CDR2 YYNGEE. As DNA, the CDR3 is TGTGCCAGCAGCGTTGGGGGGCCTTCCTACGAGCAGTACTTC. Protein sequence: CASSVGGPSYEQYF.

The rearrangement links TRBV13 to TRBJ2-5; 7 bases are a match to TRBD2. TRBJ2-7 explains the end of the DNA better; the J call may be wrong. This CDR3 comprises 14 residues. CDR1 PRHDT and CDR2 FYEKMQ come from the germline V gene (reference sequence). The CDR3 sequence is CASSLVQGGLEQYF. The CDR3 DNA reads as TGTGCCAGCAGCTTAGTGCAGGGAGGGCTCGAGCAGTACTTC.

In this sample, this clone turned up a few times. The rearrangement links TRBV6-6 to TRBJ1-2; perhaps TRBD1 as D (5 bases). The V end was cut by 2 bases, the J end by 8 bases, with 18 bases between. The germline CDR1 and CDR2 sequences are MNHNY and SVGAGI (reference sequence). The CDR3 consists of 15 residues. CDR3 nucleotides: TGTGCCAGCAGTTACCTCCAGGGCCTAACGGAAGGCTACACCTTC. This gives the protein CASSYLQGLTEGYTF.

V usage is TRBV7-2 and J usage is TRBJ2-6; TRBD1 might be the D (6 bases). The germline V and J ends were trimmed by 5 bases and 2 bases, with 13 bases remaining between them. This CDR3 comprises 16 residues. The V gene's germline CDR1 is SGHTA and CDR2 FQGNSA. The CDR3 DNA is TGTGCCAGCAGCGAACGATACAGGGCTGGGGCCAACGTCCTGACTTTC. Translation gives CASSERYRAGANVLTF.

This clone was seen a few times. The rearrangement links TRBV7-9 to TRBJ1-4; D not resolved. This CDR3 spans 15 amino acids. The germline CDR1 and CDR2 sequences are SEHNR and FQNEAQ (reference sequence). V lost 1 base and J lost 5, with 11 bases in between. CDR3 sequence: CASSLVGSENEKLFF. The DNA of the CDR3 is TGTGCCAGCAGCTTAGTGGGGTCCGAAAATGAAAAACTGTTTTTT.

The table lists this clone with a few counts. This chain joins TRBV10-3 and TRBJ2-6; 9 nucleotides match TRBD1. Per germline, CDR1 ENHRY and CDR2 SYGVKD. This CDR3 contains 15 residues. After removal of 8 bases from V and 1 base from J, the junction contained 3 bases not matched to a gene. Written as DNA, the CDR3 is TGTGCCATCCCCGGGACAGGGTCTGGGGCCAACGTCCTGACTTTC. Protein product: CAIPGTGSGANVLTF.

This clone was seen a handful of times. CDR3 bases: TGTGCCAGCAGTTACCCTCAAGAGACCCAGTACTTC. This gives the protein CASSYPQETQYF. The chain is built from TRBV6-6 and TRBJ2-5; D uncertain. The CDR3 runs 12 residues. The V end lost 2 bases, the J end lost 2 bases, and 3 bases lay between the germline ends. Per the germline V gene, CDR1 is MNHNY and CDR2 is SVGAGI (reference sequence).

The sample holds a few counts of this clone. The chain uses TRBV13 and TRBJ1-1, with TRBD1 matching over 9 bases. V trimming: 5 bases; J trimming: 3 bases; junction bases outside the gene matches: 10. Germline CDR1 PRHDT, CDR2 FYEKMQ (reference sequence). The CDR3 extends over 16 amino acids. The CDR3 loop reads CASSALPGQGHTEAFF. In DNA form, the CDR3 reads TGTGCCAGCAGCGCATTGCCGGGACAGGGACACACTGAAGCTTTCTTT.

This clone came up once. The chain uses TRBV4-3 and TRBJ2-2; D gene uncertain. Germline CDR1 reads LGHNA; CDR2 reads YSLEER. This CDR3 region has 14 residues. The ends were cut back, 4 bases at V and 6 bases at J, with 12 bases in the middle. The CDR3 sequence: CASSRTQNPGELFF. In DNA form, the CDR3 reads TGCGCCAGCAGCCGTACACAAAACCCCGGGGAGCTGTTTTTT.

CDR3 loop: CASSPRYSGESTDTQYF. DNA of the CDR3: TGTGCCAGCAGCCCCCGGTATAGCGGGGAAAGCACAGATACGCAGTATTTT. The genes are TRBV7-2 and TRBJ2-3; 8 positions match TRBD2. V lost 5 bases and J lost 0; bases outside the gene matches: 10. Germline V lookup: CDR1 SGHTA, CDR2 FQGNSA. This CDR3 spans 17 amino acids.

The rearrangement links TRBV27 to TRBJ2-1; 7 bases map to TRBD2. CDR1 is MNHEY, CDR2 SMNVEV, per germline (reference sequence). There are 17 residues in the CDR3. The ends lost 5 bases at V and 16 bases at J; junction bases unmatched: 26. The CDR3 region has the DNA TGTGCCAGCAGTCCGCTCATCTCCGGACTAGAGGCCCACACGACATTCTTC. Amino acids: CASSPLISGLEAHTTFF.

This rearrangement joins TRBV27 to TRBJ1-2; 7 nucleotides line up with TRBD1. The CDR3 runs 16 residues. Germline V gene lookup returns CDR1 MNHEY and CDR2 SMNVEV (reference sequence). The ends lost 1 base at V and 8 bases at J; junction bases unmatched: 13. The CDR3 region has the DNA TGTGCCAGCAGTTTATTCTGGAATGACAGGGTCGACGGCTACACCTTC. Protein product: CASSLFWNDRVDGYTF.

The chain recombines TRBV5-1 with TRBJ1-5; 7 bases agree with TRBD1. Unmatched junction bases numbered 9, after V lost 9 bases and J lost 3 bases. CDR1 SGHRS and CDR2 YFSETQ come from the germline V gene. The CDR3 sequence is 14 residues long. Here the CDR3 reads CAILDRALNQPQHF. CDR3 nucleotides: TGCGCCATCCTCGACAGGGCCCTCAATCAGCCCCAGCATTTT.